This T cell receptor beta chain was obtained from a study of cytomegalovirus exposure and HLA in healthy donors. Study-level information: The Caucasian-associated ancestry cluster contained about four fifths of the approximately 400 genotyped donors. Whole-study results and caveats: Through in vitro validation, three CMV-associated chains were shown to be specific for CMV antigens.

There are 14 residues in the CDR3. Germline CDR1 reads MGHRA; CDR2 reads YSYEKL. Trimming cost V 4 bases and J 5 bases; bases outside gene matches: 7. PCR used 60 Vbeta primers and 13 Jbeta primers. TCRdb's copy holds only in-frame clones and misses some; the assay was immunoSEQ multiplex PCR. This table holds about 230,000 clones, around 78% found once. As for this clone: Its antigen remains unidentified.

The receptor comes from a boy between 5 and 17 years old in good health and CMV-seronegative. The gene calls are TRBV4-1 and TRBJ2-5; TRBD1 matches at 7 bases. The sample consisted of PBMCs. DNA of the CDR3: TGCGCCAGCAGCCGACAGGGTTTGGGGGAGACCCAGTACTTC. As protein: CASSRQGLGETQYF.